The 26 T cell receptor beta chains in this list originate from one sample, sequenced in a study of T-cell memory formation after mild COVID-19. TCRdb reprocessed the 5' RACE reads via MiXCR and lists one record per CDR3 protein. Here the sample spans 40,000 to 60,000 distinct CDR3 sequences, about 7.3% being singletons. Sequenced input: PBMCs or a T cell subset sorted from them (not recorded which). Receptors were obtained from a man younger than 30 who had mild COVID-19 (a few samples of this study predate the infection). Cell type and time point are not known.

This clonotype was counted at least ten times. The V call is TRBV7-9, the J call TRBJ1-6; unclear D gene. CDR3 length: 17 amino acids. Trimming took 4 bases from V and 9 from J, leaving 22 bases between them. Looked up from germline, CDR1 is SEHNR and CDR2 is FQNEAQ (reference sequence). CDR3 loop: CASSSNYSPGVGSPLHF. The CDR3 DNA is TGTGCCAGCAGCTCAAACTACTCCCCGGGCGTTGGTTCACCCCTCCACTTT.

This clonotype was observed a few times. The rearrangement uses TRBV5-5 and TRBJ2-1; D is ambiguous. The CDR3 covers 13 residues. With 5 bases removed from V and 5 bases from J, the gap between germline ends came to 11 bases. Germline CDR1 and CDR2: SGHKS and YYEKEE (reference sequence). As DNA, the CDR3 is TGTGCCAGCAGGGGCTGGGTCCACAATGAGCAGTTCTTC. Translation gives CASRGWVHNEQFF.

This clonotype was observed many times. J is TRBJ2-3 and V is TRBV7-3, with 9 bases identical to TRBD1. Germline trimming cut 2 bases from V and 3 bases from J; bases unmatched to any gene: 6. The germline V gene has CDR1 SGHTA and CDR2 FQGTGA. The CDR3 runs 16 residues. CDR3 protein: CASSLLGQGITDTQYF. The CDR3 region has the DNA TGTGCCAGCAGCTTACTGGGACAGGGAATTACAGATACGCAGTATTTT.

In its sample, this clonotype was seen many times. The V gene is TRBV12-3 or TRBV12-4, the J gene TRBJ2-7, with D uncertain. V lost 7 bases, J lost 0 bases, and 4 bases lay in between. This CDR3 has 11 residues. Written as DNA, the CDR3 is TGTGCCAGCATTTTCTCCTACGAGCAGTACGTC. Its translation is CASIFSYEQYV.

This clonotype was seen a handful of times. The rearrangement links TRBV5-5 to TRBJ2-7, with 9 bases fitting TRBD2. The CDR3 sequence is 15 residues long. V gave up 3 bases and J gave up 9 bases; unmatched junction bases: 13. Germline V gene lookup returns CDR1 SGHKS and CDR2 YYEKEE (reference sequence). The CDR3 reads CASSWIAGETLGQYF. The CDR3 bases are TGTGCCAGCAGCTGGATAGCGGGGGAGACACTGGGGCAGTACTTC.

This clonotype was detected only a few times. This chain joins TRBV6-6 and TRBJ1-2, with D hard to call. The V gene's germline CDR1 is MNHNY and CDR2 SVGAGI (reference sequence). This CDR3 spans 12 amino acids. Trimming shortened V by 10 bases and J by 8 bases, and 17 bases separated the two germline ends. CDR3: CATGRDSGGYTF. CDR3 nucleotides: TGTGCCACCGGGCGAGATTCGGGAGGCTACACCTTC.

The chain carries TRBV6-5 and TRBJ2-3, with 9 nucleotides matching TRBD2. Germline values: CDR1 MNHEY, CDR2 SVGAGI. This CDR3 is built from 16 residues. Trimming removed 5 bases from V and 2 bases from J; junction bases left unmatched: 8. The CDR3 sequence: CASSRLTSGVTDTQYF. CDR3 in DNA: TGTGCCAGCAGTCGGCTGACTAGCGGAGTCACAGATACGCAGTATTTT.

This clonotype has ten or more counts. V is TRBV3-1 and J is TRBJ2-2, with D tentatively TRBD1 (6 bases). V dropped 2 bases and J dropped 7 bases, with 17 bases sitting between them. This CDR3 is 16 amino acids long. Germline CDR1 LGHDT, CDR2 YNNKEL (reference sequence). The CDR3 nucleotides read TGTGCCAGCAGCCAATTGCTAGGACAGTCCGTCGGGGAGCTGTTTTTT. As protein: CASSQLLGQSVGELFF. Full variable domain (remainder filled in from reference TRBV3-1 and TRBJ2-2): DTAVSQTPKYLVTQMGNDKSIKCEQNLGHDTMYWYKQDSKKFLKIMFSYNNKELIINETVPNRFSPKSPDKAHLNLHINSLELGDSAVYFCASSQLLGQSVGELFFGEGSRLTVL.

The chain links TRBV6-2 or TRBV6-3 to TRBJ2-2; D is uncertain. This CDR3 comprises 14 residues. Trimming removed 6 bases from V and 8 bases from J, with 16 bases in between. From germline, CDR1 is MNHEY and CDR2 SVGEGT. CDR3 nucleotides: TGTGCCAGCAGGAGGACCGGGTCTGATGGGGAGCTGTTTTTT. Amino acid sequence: CASRRTGSDGELFF.

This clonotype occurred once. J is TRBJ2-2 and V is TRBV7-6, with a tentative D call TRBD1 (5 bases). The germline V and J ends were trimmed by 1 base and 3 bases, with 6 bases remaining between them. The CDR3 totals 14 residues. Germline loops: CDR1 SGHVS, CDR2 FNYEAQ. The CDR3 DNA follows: TGTGCCAGCAGCTTAGTCAGGGACACCGGGGAGCTGTTTTTT. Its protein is CASSLVRDTGELFF. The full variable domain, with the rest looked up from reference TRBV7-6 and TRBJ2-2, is GAGVSQSPRYKVTKRGQDVALRCDPISGHVSLYWYRQALGQGPEFLTYFNYEAQQDKSGLPNDRFSAERPEGSISTLTIQRTEQRDSAMYRCASSLVRDTGELFFGEGSRLTVL.

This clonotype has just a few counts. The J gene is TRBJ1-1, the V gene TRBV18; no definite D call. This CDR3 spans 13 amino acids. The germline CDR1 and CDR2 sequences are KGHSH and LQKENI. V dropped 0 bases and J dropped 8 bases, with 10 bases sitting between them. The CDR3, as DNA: TGTGCCAGCTCACCACCGAACGATTCCGAAGCTTTCTTT. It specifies CASSPPNDSEAFF.

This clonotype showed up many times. CDR3 DNA sequence: TGTGCCAGCAGCTCGGGACAGCCATACAATGAGCAGTTCTTC. Its protein is CASSSGQPYNEQFF. The chain has TRBV7-3 and TRBJ2-1, with 7 bases identical to TRBD1. From germline, CDR1 is SGHTA and CDR2 FQGTGA. The CDR3 has 14 residues. Trimming took 4 bases from V and 4 from J; bases not matched to a gene: 4.

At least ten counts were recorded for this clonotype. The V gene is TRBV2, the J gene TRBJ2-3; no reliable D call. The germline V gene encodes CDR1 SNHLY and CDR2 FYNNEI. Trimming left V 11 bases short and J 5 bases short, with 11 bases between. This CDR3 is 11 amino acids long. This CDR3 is CARQNGDTQYF. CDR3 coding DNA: TGTGCCCGCCAGAATGGAGATACGCAGTATTTT.

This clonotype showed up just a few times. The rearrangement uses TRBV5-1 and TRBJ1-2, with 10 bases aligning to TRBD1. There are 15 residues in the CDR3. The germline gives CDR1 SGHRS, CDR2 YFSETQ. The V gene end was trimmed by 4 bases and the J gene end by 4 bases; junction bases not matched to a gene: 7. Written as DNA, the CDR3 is TGCGCCAGCAGCCGGGGGACAGGGGATTTCTATGGCTACACCTTC. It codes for CASSRGTGDFYGYTF. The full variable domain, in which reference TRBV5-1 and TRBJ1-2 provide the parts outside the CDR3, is KAGVTQTPRYLIKTRGQQVTLSCSPISGHRSVSWYQQTPGQGLQFLFEYFSETQRNKGNFPGRFSGRQFSNSRSEMNVSTLELGDSALYLCASSRGTGDFYGYTFGSGTRLTVV.

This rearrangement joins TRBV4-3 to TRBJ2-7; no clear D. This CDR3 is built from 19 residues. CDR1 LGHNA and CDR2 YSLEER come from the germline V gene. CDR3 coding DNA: TGCGCCAGCAGACAAGTCCATTACGAACCGAAGCCCAGCTCCTACGAGCAGTACGTC. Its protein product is CASRQVHYEPKPSSYEQYV.

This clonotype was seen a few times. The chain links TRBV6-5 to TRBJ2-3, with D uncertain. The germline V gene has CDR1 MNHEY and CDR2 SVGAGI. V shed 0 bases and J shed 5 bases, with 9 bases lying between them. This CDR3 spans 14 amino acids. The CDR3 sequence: CASSYSTLRDTQYF. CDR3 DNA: TGTGCCAGCAGTTACTCGACGCTCAGAGATACGCAGTATTTT.

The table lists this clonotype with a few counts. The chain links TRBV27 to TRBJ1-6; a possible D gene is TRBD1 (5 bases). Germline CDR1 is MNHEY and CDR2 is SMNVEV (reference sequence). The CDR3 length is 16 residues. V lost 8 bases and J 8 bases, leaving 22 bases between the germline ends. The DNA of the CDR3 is TGTGCCAGCCGTCTCTTCTCGGGGGAGTCCCATTCACCCCTCCACTTT. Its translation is CASRLFSGESHSPLHF.

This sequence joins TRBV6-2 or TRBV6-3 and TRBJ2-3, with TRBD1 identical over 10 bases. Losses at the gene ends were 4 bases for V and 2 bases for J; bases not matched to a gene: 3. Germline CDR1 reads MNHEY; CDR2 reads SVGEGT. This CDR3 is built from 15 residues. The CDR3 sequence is CASSFGTGATDTQYF. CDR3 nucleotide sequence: TGTGCCAGCAGTTTCGGGACAGGGGCCACAGATACGCAGTATTTT.

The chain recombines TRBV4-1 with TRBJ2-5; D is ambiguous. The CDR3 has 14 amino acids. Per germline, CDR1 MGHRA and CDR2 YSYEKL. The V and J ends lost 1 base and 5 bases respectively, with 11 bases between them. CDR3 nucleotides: TGCGCCAGCAGCCAAGTACCAGTCGGGGAGACCCAGTACTTC. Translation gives CASSQVPVGETQYF.

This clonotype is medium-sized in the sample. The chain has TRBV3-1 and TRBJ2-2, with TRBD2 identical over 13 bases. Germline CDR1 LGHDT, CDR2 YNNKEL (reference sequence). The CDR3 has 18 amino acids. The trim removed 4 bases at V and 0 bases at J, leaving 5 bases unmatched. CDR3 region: CASSPGLAGVSNTGELFF. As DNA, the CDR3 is TGTGCCAGCAGCCCCGGACTAGCGGGGGTCTCGAACACCGGGGAGCTGTTTTTT.

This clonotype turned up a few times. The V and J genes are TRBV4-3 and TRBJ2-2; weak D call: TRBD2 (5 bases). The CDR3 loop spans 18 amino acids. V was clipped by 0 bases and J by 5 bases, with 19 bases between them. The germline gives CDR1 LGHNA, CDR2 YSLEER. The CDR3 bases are TGCGCCAGCAGCCAAGAGAGGGCGGCTCCCCTTAATACCGGGGAGCTGTTTTTT. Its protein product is CASSQERAAPLNTGELFF.

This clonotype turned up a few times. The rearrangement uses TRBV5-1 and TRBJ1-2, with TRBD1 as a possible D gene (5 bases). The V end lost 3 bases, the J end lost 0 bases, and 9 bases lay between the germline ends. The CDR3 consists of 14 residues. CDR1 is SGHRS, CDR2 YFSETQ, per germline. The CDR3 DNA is TGCGCCAGCAGCTCAGGGTCTACTAACTATGGCTACACCTTC. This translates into CASSSGSTNYGYTF.

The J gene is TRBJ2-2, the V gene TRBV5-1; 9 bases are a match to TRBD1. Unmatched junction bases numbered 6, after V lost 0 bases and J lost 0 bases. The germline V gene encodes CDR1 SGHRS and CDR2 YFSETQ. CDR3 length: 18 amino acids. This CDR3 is CASSLVGTGTTNTGELFF. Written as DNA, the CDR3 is TGCGCCAGCAGCTTGGTAGGGACAGGGACTACGAACACCGGGGAGCTGTTTTTT. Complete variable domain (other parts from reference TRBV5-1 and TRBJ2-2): KAGVTQTPRYLIKTRGQQVTLSCSPISGHRSVSWYQQTPGQGLQFLFEYFSETQRNKGNFPGRFSGRQFSNSRSEMNVSTLELGDSALYLCASSLVGTGTTNTGELFFGEGSRLTVL.

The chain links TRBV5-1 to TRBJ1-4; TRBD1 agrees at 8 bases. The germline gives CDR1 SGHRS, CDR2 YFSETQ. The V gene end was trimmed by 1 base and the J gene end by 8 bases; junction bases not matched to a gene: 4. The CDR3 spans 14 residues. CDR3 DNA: TGCGCCAGCAGCTTGCAGGGGGCGGGAGAAAAACTGTTTTTT. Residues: CASSLQGAGEKLFF.

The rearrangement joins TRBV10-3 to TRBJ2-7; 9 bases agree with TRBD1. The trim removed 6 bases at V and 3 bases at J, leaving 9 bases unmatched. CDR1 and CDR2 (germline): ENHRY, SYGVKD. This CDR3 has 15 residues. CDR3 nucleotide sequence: TGTGCCATCAGCGCGGGGACAGGGCCTGGCTACGAGCAGTACGTC. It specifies CAISAGTGPGYEQYV.

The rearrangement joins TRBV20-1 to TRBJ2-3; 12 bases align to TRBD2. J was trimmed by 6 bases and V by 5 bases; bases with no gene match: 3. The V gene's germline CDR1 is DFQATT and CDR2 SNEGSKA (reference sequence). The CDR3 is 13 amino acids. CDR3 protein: CSAAGTSGDTQYF. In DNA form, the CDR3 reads TGCAGTGCTGCCGGGACTAGCGGGGATACGCAGTATTTT.